These T cell receptor beta chains were read from a single sample in a study of blood T cell repertoires in COVID-19. Sequenced by immunoSEQ multiplex PCR; TCRdb stores in-frame clones only, minus some. The sample lists approximately 54,000 clones, roughly 76% occurring once. The sample consisted of peripheral blood. The receptors stem from a woman in her sixties with acute or convalescent COVID-19. Both conserved end residues are part of each CDR3. Fields, in order: clone size, J gene, D gene, V gene, CDR3 DNA, CDR3 protein. The D gene is left open where the match is weak. The listing skips clone size in some rows; elsewhere it reads once, few, many or a size class.

>NA|TRBJ1-5|TRBD1|TRBV30
TGTGCCTGGAGTGCGGACAGGGGCAATCAGCCCCAGCATTTT
CAWSADRGNQPQHF
>NA|TRBJ2-1|NA|TRBV9
TGTGCCAGCAGCGTAGCTATCCAGGCGTCCAGCTACAATGAGCAGTTCTTC
CASSVAIQASSYNEQFF
>once|TRBJ1-4|NA|TRBV7-8
TGTGCCAGCAGCTTAGCACCTCTGGGAGCAACTAATGAAAAACTGTTTTTT
CASSLAPLGATNEKLFF
>NA|TRBJ1-4|TRBD1|TRBV28
TGTGCCAGCAGCCTCAGGGGGCCTAATGAAAAACTGTTTTTT
CASSLRGPNEKLFF
>few|TRBJ1-3|NA|TRBV18
TGTGCCAGCTCCCCGTCCTACTCTGGAAACACCATATATTTT
CASSPSYSGNTIYF
>NA|TRBJ2-5|NA|TRBV14
TGTGCCAGCAGCCCCGGAGGACTTCCCGAGACCCAGTACTTC
CASSPGGLPETQYF
>NA|TRBJ1-5|NA|TRBV6-1
TGTGCCAGCAGTGAAAACATTCTTAGCAATCAGCCCCAGCATTTT
CASSENILSNQPQHF
>once|TRBJ1-2|NA|TRBV5-4
TGTGCCAGCAGCTTATACAGGGTAGAAGTAAGGGGCTACACCTTC
CASSLYRVEVRGYTF
>once|TRBJ1-2|TRBD1|TRBV5-5
TGTGCCAGCAGATGGGGACAGGGAAGCTATGGCTACACCTTC
CASRWGQGSYGYTF
>NA|TRBJ1-4|NA|TRBV20-1
TGCAGTGCTAGTTCCAGGAATGAAAAACTGTTTTTT
CSASSRNEKLFF
>NA|TRBJ2-1|NA|TRBV7-3
TGTGCCAGCAGCTCTCGGACTATGAGCGATGGCACTGAGCAGTTCTTC
CASSSRTMSDGTEQFF
>NA|TRBJ1-2|NA|TRBV7-2
TGTGCCAGCAGCTTACCTCAGGGGCGATATGGCTACACCTTC
CASSLPQGRYGYTF
>few|TRBJ1-4|NA|TRBV5-4
TGTGCCAGCAGCGGGCCCGGGCCCCAGGGAGGTGAAAAACTGTTTTTT
CASSGPGPQGGEKLFF
>NA|TRBJ2-7|NA|TRBV11-2
TGTGCCAGCAGCTTAGTTCAGGGCTACGAGCAGTACTTC
CASSLVQGYEQYF
>NA|TRBJ1-4|NA|TRBV19
TGTGCCAGTAGTATCGGGGCAGGGGAAGGGAAACTGTTTTTT
CASSIGAGEGKLFF
>once|TRBJ2-1|NA|TRBV10-1
TGCGCCAGCAGTGAGTCCCCGGGAGCCCCAGGTGAGCAGTTCTTC
CASSESPGAPGEQFF
>NA|TRBJ1-1|TRBD1|TRBV7-6
TGTGCCAGCAGCCCGACAGGGTACACTGAAGCTTTCTTT
CASSPTGYTEAFF
>NA|TRBJ2-1|TRBD2|TRBV29-1
TGCAGCGCTAAGGAAGCGGGGGTAGGTAACAATGAGCAGTTCTTC
CSAKEAGVGNNEQFF
>NA|TRBJ2-3|TRBD2|TRBV11-2
TGTGCCAGCAGCTTAGTGCGAGCGGGGGGAGGGTCAGATACGCAGTATTTT
CASSLVRAGGGSDTQYF
>NA|TRBJ2-7|NA|TRBV4-2
TGTGCCAGCAGCCCTTCAACCGACAGCTCCTACGAGCAGTACTTC
CASSPSTDSSYEQYF
>NA|TRBJ1-6|TRBD1|TRBV28
TGTGCCAGCAGGACAGGGGGCCGTTCACCCCTCCACTTT
CASRTGGRSPLHF
>NA|TRBJ1-6|NA|TRBV6-1
TGTGCCAGCAGTGAAAGGCTGGAGTCACCCCTCCACTTT
CASSERLESPLHF
>NA|TRBJ1-2|NA|TRBV2
TGTGCCAGCAGGACAGCCTGGGGCTACACCTTC
CASRTAWGYTF
>NA|TRBJ1-1|NA|TRBV27
TGTGCCAGCAGTTTGAGCAGGCTATTGAACACTGAAGCTTTCTTT
CASSLSRLLNTEAFF
>NA|TRBJ1-2|NA|TRBV5-8
TGTGCCAGCAGCTTAGGAGGGCCTGGCTACACCTTC
CASSLGGPGYTF
>NA|TRBJ2-2|NA|TRBV5-4
TGTGCCAGCAGCCCGGGAGAGGGGACCGGCTCCGGGGAGCTGTTTTTT
CASSPGEGTGSGELFF
>NA|TRBJ2-1|TRBD2|TRBV18
TGTGCCAGCTCACGACTAGCGGGAGGGCAGAGCAATGAGCAGTTCTTC
CASSRLAGGQSNEQFF
>few|TRBJ2-3|TRBD2|TRBV24-1
TGTGCCACCAGTGATGGGACTAGCGGGAGGACAGATACGCAGTATTTT
CATSDGTSGRTDTQYF
>NA|TRBJ2-7|TRBD1|TRBV2
TGTGCCAGCAGTTTCACCGGGACAGGGATGGACGAGCAGTACTTC
CASSFTGTGMDEQYF
>NA|TRBJ1-3|TRBD1|TRBV5-4
TGTGCCAGCAGCTTGATGGACAGGGGGTTCTCTGGAAACACCATATATTTT
CASSLMDRGFSGNTIYF
>NA|TRBJ2-2|TRBD1|TRBV5-4
TGTGCCAGCAGCTTGGGGACAGGGGGGACCGGGGAGCTGTTTTTT
CASSLGTGGTGELFF
>once|TRBJ2-1|NA|TRBV7-8
TGTGCCAGCAGCTTAGTATCCTACAATGAGCAGTTCTTC
CASSLVSYNEQFF
>NA|TRBJ1-6|TRBD1|TRBV15
TGTGCCACCAGCATAGGGGACAGAAATTCACCCCTCCACTTT
CATSIGDRNSPLHF
>NA|TRBJ2-7|TRBD1|TRBV29-1
TGCAGCGGAGTGGGACAGGGAGCCTACGAGCAGTACTTC
CSGVGQGAYEQYF
>NA|TRBJ2-1|TRBD2|TRBV20-1
TGCAGTGCTAGTGGGCAGAGACTAGCGCGGTACAATGAGCAGTTCTTC
CSASGQRLARYNEQFF
>few|TRBJ2-3|TRBD1|TRBV7-9
TGTGCCAGCAGCCCGTTAACAGGGGGTTACACAGATACGCAGTATTTT
CASSPLTGGYTDTQYF
>NA|TRBJ1-1|NA|TRBV7-2
TGTGCCAGCAGCACGACCCAGGAACTGAACACTGAAGCTTTCTTT
CASSTTQELNTEAFF
>NA|TRBJ1-1|TRBD1|TRBV9
TGTGCCAGCAGCGTAGCAGGGGGTGGCACTGAAGCTTTCTTT
CASSVAGGGTEAFF
>NA|TRBJ1-2|NA|TRBV9
TGTGCCAGCGGACAGAAGGATGGCTACACCTTC
CASGQKDGYTF
>few|TRBJ1-3|TRBD1|TRBV19
TGTGCCAGTAGTTTGGTATCCCAGACAGGGGCTGGAAACACCATATATTTT
CASSLVSQTGAGNTIYF
>NA|TRBJ1-5|TRBD1|TRBV3-1/TRBV3-2
TGTGCCAGCAGCCCGGGACAGGGGAGACAGCCCCAGCATTTT
CASSPGQGRQPQHF
>NA|TRBJ1-1|NA|TRBV7-3
TGTGCCAGCAGCCTGTTAGCGATATCAGGCCGTTCTGAAGCTTTCTTT
CASSLLAISGRSEAFF
>NA|TRBJ1-1|NA|TRBV12-3/TRBV12-4
TGTGCCAGCAGCCCCGGGGTGCAGACTGAAGCTTTCTTT
CASSPGVQTEAFF
>few|TRBJ1-1|NA|TRBV7-9
TGTGCCAGCAGCTTAAACAGGGACACTGAAGCTTTCTTT
CASSLNRDTEAFF
>NA|TRBJ2-1|TRBD2|TRBV11-2
TGTGCCAGCAGGGATAGCGGGGATCACGAGCAGTTCTTC
CASRDSGDHEQFF
>NA|TRBJ2-7|TRBD1|TRBV9
TGTGCCAGCAGCGAGACAGGGGGAAGCTACGAGCAGTACTTC
CASSETGGSYEQYF
>NA|TRBJ2-5|TRBD2|TRBV7-2
TGTGCCAGCAGCTCTCTGGGCGGGAGTGTGGAGACCCAGTACTTC
CASSSLGGSVETQYF
>NA|TRBJ2-6|NA|TRBV3-1/TRBV3-2
TGTGCCAGCAGCCAAGTTTCTGCAGGATCTTCTGGGGCCAACGTCCTGACTTTC
CASSQVSAGSSGANVLTF
>NA|TRBJ2-1|TRBD2|TRBV5-4
TGTGCCAGCAGCTTGTACGGGACTAGCGGCCACAATGAGCAGTTCTTC
CASSLYGTSGHNEQFF
>medium-sized|TRBJ2-1|TRBD2|TRBV2
TGTGCCAGCAGTGAAGTCGGTTTGCTAGCGGGAGACGGTGAGCAGTTCTTC
CASSEVGLLAGDGEQFF
>NA|TRBJ2-7|NA|TRBV5-5
TGTGCCAGCAGCTGGGGGGTTGGCTCCTACGAGCAGTACTTC
CASSWGVGSYEQYF
>NA|TRBJ1-1|NA|TRBV6-6
TGTGCCGGAAGCGGGTTCGGGGGGCACACTGAAGCTTTCTTT
CAGSGFGGHTEAFF
>NA|TRBJ2-1|TRBD2|TRBV7-9
TGTGCCAGCAGCGTGGCCGGGACTAGATACAATGAGCAGTTCTTC
CASSVAGTRYNEQFF
>NA|TRBJ2-2|NA|TRBV5-8
TGTGCCAGCAGAGGCGTAACAGCCCGCACCGGGGAGCTGTTTTTT
CASRGVTARTGELFF
>NA|TRBJ1-2|NA|TRBV9
TGTGCCAGCAGCCCAAATGGAGGTGGCTACACCTTC
CASSPNGGGYTF